This note documents a single TCR beta chain sequence. Its target is unknown. The record originates from a study of T cells in narcolepsy. At the level of the study: Healthy controls were enrolled alongside patients with narcolepsy type 1 or type 2.

Study conclusions and caveats: Same-patient CSF and blood CD4+ T cell clonotypes included HCRT-specific and TRIB2-specific autoreactive ones.

TCRdb keeps only in-frame clones here, not all; method: immunoSEQ multiplex PCR. The repertoire includes approximately 35,000 clones, 65% to 85% of them detected once, and 1% to 1.2% sits in the top ten. This CDR3 has 17 amino acids. Trimming took 0 bases from V and 0 from J; bases not matched to a gene: 6. Germline loops: CDR1 SGDLS, CDR2 YYNGEE. The clonotype originates from a human donor in good health. Specimen: memory (CD45RA-) CD4+ T cells from blood. The chain uses TRBV9 and TRBJ1-1; TRBD1 matches at 9 bases. CDR3 nucleotides: TGTGCCAGCAGCGTAGATCCCGGGACAGGGTTGAACACTGAAGCTTTCTTT. Translating it yields CASSVDPGTGLNTEAFF. The complete variable domain, with remaining parts taken from reference TRBV9 and TRBJ1-1, reads DSGVTQTPKHLITATGQRVTLRCSPRSGDLSVYWYQQSLDQGLQFLIQYYNGEERAKGNILERFSAQQFPDLHSELNLSSLELGDSALYFCASSVDPGTGLNTEAFFGQGTRLTVV.